The T cell receptor beta chain described here comes from a study of blood T cell repertoires in COVID-19. As for the study in general: Sample material is recorded as cDNA or gDNA derived from T cells, B-cell-depleted T cells, or PBMCs.

Produced via immunoSEQ multiplex PCR; TCRdb's table is partial and in-frame only. Among about 64,000 clones listed, 80% to 90% were seen once. Germline CDR1 reads SGHAT; CDR2 reads FQNNGV. This CDR3 contains 14 residues. V trimming: 4 bases; J trimming: 3 bases; junction bases outside the gene matches: 6. The TCR originated in a woman in her sixties with COVID-19, enrolled during active disease. Sequencing input: peripheral blood. The gene calls are TRBV11-2 and TRBJ2-7; TRBD2 aligns across 7 bases. CDR3 sequence reads: CASSWGGGDYEQYF. DNA of the CDR3: TGTGCCAGCAGCTGGGGGGGAGGGGACTACGAGCAGTACTTC.